One sample yielded the 14 T cell receptor beta chains listed below, sequenced in a study of cytomegalovirus exposure and HLA in healthy donors. Primers: 60 Vbeta forward and 13 Jbeta reverse. The method was immunoSEQ multiplex PCR; TCRdb's version includes in-frame clones alone and lacks a portion of them. The data contain about 160,000 clones, approximately 76% of them singletons. Sequenced sample: PBMCs. Every receptor here comes from a female donor in good health and CMV-seronegative.

The rearrangement uses TRBV2 and TRBJ1-1, with 9 bases aligning to TRBD1. CDR3 size: 14 residues. Germline trimming cut 5 bases from V and 5 bases from J; bases unmatched to any gene: 6. Germline lookup yields CDR1 SNHLY and CDR2 FYNNEI. DNA of the CDR3: TGTGCCAGCAGTTCGACAGGGGGAATGACTGAAGCTTTCTTT. This gives the protein CASSSTGGMTEAFF. The entire variable domain, with the rest obtained from reference TRBV2 and TRBJ1-1, is as follows: EPEVTQTPSHQVTQMGQEVILRCVPISNHLYFYWYRQILGQKVEFLVSFYNNEISEKSEIFDDQFSVERPDGSNFTLKIRSTKLEDSAMYFCASSSTGGMTEAFFGQGTRLTVV.

The V call is TRBV4-1, the J call TRBJ1-1; TRBD1 matches 7 bases. Per germline, CDR1 MGHRA and CDR2 YSYEKL. The ends lost 6 bases at V and 1 base at J; junction bases unmatched: 2. The CDR3 contains 13 residues. CDR3 residues: CASRDRPNTEAFF. As DNA, the CDR3 is TGCGCCAGCAGGGACAGGCCGAACACTGAAGCTTTCTTT.

J is TRBJ1-1 and V is TRBV11-2; TRBD1 is a possible D gene (6 bases). Trimming took off 10 bases at V and 7 bases at J, with 19 bases between the two ends. Per the germline V gene, CDR1 is SGHAT and CDR2 is FQNNGV. The CDR3 totals 13 residues. CDR3 in amino acids: CATRGVWGLEAFF. DNA for the CDR3: TGTGCCACCAGAGGGGTGTGGGGGCTTGAAGCTTTCTTT.

This clone was counted only a few times. The chain recombines TRBV11-3 with TRBJ2-3; 11 nucleotides align to TRBD1. CDR1 is SGHNT, CDR2 YENEEA, per germline. The CDR3 consists of 15 residues. The ends lost 5 bases at V and 2 bases at J; junction bases unmatched: 3. CDR3 bases: TGTGCCAGCAGCGAGGGACAGGGGGTCACAGATACGCAGTATTTT. This codes for CASSEGQGVTDTQYF.

Only a few counts were recorded for this clone. The chain has TRBV14 and TRBJ1-2; unclear D gene. Between the trimmed V and J ends, which lost 4 bases and 1 base, there was a span of 4 bases. The CDR3 has 12 residues. Germline-derived CDR1 and CDR2 are SGHDN and FVKESK. The CDR3 spells CASSLLNYGYTF. Written as DNA, the CDR3 is TGTGCCAGCAGCCTACTTAACTATGGCTACACCTTC.

V gene TRBV7-2 combines with J gene TRBJ2-7; TRBD2 might be the D (7 bases). V lost 3 bases and J lost 3, with 18 bases in between. CDR1 SGHTA and CDR2 FQGNSA come from the germline V gene. There are 16 residues in the CDR3. CDR3 DNA: TGTGCCAGCAGCTTGAACGCGGGGGCCCGCGGCTACGAGCAGTACTTC. Translated, it gives CASSLNAGARGYEQYF.

The sample holds a few counts of this clone. The J gene is TRBJ1-4, the V gene TRBV30; the match to TRBD1 covers 7 bases. V dropped 2 bases and J dropped 0; count of bases not matched to a gene: 15. The germline gives CDR1 GTSNPN, CDR2 SVGIG (reference sequence). The CDR3 consists of 19 residues. CDR3 residues: CAWSPFSGQFLPTNEKLFF. CDR3 in DNA: TGTGCCTGGAGTCCTTTTTCGGGACAGTTCCTCCCAACTAATGAAAAACTGTTTTTT.

This clone was counted a few times. The chain links TRBV29-1 to TRBJ2-3, with a possible D match to TRBD2 (5 bases). Germline CDR1 is SQVTM and CDR2 is ANQGSEA. The CDR3 is made up of 16 amino acids. V lost 6 bases, J lost 0 bases, and 19 bases lay in between. CDR3 nucleotides: TGCAGCGTCTCCCTCGGGGTAGCGATTAGCACAGATACGCAGTATTTT. Translation: CSVSLGVAISTDTQYF.

The CDR3 reads CASSALGRDRGLTDTQYF. CDR3 in DNA: TGCGCCAGCAGCGCCCTTGGCCGGGACAGGGGTTTGACAGATACGCAGTATTTT. The rearrangement uses TRBV5-1 and TRBJ2-3; the match to TRBD1 covers 10 bases. Germline V gene sequence: CDR1 SGHRS, CDR2 YFSETQ. Trimming took 4 bases from V and 3 from J; bases not matched to a gene: 14. The CDR3 length is 18 residues.

The gene calls are TRBV5-1 and TRBJ2-2, with D unclear. The V end was cut by 1 base, the J end by 6 bases, with 10 bases between. The CDR3 is 14 amino acids. The germline V gene encodes CDR1 SGHRS and CDR2 YFSETQ. For the CDR3, the DNA is TGCGCCAGCAGCTTGTTCCAAAGAGCCGGGGAGCTGTTTTTT. Translated: CASSLFQRAGELFF.

This chain uses TRBV10-3 with TRBJ2-2; tentatively, D is TRBD2 (5 bases). This CDR3 is built from 16 residues. Deletions cut 6 bases from V and 4 bases from J, with 18 bases between. The germline V gene encodes CDR1 ENHRY and CDR2 SYGVKD. The CDR3 sequence is CAIRTGSPAGTGELFF. The CDR3 bases are TGTGCCATCAGAACCGGGTCCCCGGCGGGCACCGGGGAGCTGTTTTTT.

The chain employs TRBV7-2 and TRBJ1-1; TRBD1 agrees at 7 bases. The CDR3 consists of 14 residues. Germline CDR1 and CDR2: SGHTA and FQGNSA. Unmatched junction bases numbered 7, after V lost 3 bases and J lost 6 bases. The CDR3 reads CASSFLRTGSEAFF. The CDR3 DNA sequence: TGTGCCAGCAGCTTTTTAAGGACAGGCTCTGAAGCTTTCTTT.

The V gene is TRBV4-1, the J gene TRBJ1-1; 11 nucleotides match TRBD1. The CDR3 loop spans 15 amino acids. V was pared by 4 bases and J by 5 bases, with 6 bases of the junction left unmatched. Germline V gene lookup returns CDR1 MGHRA and CDR2 YSYEKL. The CDR3: CASSPRDRGRTEAFF. The CDR3 bases are TGCGCCAGCAGCCCACGGGACAGGGGGAGGACTGAAGCTTTCTTT.

This clone has only one observation. The chain links TRBV15 to TRBJ2-2; 8 nucleotides agree with TRBD1. Germline loops: CDR1 LNHNV, CDR2 YYDKDF (reference sequence). The CDR3 consists of 15 residues. Unmatched junction bases numbered 4, after V lost 3 bases and J lost 4 bases. The CDR3 protein is CATSRETGVTGELFF. DNA for the CDR3: TGTGCCACCAGCAGGGAGACAGGGGTCACCGGGGAGCTGTTTTTT.